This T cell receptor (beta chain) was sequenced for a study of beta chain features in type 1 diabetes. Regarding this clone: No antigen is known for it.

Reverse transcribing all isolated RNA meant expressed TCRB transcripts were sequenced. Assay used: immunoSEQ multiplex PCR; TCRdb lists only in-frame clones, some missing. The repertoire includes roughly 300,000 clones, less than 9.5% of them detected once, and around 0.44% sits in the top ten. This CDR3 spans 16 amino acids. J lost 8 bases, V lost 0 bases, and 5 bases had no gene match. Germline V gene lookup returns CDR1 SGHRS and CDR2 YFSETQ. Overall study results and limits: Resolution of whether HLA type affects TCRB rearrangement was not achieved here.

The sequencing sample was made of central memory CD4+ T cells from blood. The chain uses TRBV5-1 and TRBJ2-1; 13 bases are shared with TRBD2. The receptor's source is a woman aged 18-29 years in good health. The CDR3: CASSLGLAGGSDEQFF. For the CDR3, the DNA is TGCGCCAGCAGCTTGGGACTAGCGGGAGGATCGGATGAGCAGTTCTTC.